This T cell receptor (beta chain) was sequenced for a study of shared clonotypes between healthy human individuals. As defined, naive CD8 cells were CD45RO-negative and positively selected for CCR7, with terminally differentiated effector memory CD45RA+ cells excluded. Everyone who donated was a Caucasian adult who lived in Nashville, Tennessee. After removal of 1 base from V and 3 bases from J, the junction contained 9 bases not matched to a gene. The CDR3 consists of 17 residues. Germline CDR1 and CDR2: SGHVS and FNYEAQ. General study points: Rarefaction indicated that sorted-subset sequencing remained incomplete although depth was large.

TCRdb keeps only in-frame clones here, not all; method: immunoSEQ multiplex PCR. This sample yields about 2 million clones, of which less than 95% are seen a single time; more than 0.9% belongs to the top ten. As for this clone: What it binds is unknown.

Sample: naive CD8+ T cells sorted from blood. The chain carries TRBV7-6 and TRBJ2-3; TRBD2 matches at 8 bases. This receptor was taken from a man aged 18 to 30 in good health. The CDR3 sequence is CASSLVPRGGYTDTQYF. The CDR3 region has the DNA TGTGCCAGCAGCTTAGTCCCCCGGGGGGGGTATACAGATACGCAGTATTTT.